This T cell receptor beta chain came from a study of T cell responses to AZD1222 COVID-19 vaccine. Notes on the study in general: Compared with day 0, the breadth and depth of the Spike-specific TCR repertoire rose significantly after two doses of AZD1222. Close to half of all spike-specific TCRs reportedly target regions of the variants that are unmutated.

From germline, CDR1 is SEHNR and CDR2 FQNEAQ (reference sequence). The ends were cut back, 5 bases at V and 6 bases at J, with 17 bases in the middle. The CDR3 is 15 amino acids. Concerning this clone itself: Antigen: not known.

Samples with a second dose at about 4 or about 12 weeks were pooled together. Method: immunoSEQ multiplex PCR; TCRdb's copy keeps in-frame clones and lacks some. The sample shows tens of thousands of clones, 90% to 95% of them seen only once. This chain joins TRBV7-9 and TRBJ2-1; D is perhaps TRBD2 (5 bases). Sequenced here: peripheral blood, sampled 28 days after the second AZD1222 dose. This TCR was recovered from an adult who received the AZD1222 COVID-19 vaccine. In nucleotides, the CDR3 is TGTGCCAGCAGCACCATGGGCGGCGGAGGCAATGAGCAGTTCTTC. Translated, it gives CASSTMGGGGNEQFF.